These 14 T cell receptor beta chains were all obtained from the same sample, sequenced in a study of technical replicates of blood from a few donors. Measured with immunoSEQ multiplex PCR; TCRdb has only the in-frame clones, and not every one. The data contain about 75,000 clones, 90% to 95% of them singletons. Sequenced: T cells isolated from PBMCs. Every receptor here comes from a human donor in good health. Some clones in this sample may be carry-over from other donors' samples.

This chain links TRBV12-5 with TRBJ1-1, with a weak D call TRBD1 (5 bases). Between the trimmed V and J ends, which lost 5 bases and 7 bases, there was a span of 17 bases. The CDR3 is made up of 14 amino acids. CDR1 LGHNT and CDR2 FRNRAP come from the germline V gene. This chain's CDR3 is CASGPSSNRLEAFF. CDR3 coding DNA: TGTGCTAGTGGTCCGAGCTCTAACAGGCTTGAAGCTTTCTTT.

The chain uses TRBV5-8 and TRBJ2-1; a possible D gene is TRBD2 (5 bases). Trimming cost V 0 bases and J 0 bases, with 16 bases left between them. Germline CDR1 SGHTS, CDR2 YDEGEE. The CDR3 loop spans 18 amino acids. In DNA form, the CDR3 reads TGTGCCAGCAGCTTGGTCCGTACTAGTGTCACCTCCTACAATGAGCAGTTCTTC. This sequence encodes CASSLVRTSVTSYNEQFF.

This rearrangement joins TRBV4-3 to TRBJ1-1; TRBD1 matches 9 bases. The CDR3 runs to 15 residues. The V gene end was trimmed by 2 bases and the J gene end by 5 bases; junction bases not matched to a gene: 6. Germline V gene data show CDR1 as LGHNA and CDR2 as YSLEER. CDR3 amino acids: CASSQLTGGITEAFF. The CDR3 coding sequence is TGCGCCAGCAGCCAATTGACAGGGGGTATTACTGAAGCTTTCTTT.

This clone was found a few times. V usage is TRBV13 and J usage is TRBJ1-1, with D possibly matching TRBD1 (5 bases). The germline gives CDR1 PRHDT, CDR2 FYEKMQ (reference sequence). Trimming took off 4 bases at V and 5 bases at J, with 8 bases between the two ends. The CDR3 totals 12 residues. The CDR3 is CASSWQGTEAFF. The CDR3 nucleotides are TGTGCCAGCAGCTGGCAGGGAACTGAAGCTTTCTTT.

This clone appeared once. The chain recombines TRBV23-1 with TRBJ2-2; 8 bases map to TRBD1. TRBV23-1 is an open reading frame, and its role is uncertain. V trimming: 4 bases; J trimming: 0 bases; junction bases outside the gene matches: 1. The CDR3 consists of 15 residues. The CDR3 is CASSLRGPNTGELFF. The CDR3 DNA reads as TGCGCCAGCAGTCTCAGGGGGCCGAACACCGGGGAGCTGTTTTTT.

In its sample, this clone was seen once. The chain joins TRBV7-9 to TRBJ2-5; D possibly corresponds to TRBD2 (7 bases). Trimming shortened V by 1 base and J by 5 bases, and 14 bases separated the two germline ends. Germline V gene sequence: CDR1 SEHNR, CDR2 FQNEAQ (reference sequence). This CDR3 has 15 residues. This CDR3 reads CASSLDGGAWETQYF. The CDR3, as DNA: TGTGCCAGCAGCTTAGATGGGGGGGCGTGGGAGACCCAGTACTTC.

The chain joins TRBV29-1 to TRBJ2-1, with 9 nucleotides matching TRBD1. Per the germline V gene, CDR1 is SQVTM and CDR2 is ANQGSEA. J gave up 9 bases and V 1 base, and 7 bases lay outside the gene matches. The CDR3 loop spans 14 amino acids. The CDR3: CSVEGGTGMAEQFF. The CDR3 nucleotides read TGCAGCGTTGAAGGAGGGACAGGGATGGCTGAGCAGTTCTTC.

The chain is built from TRBV7-3 and TRBJ1-2; maybe TRBD1 (5 bases). This CDR3 has 17 amino acids. The V gene's germline CDR1 is SGHTA and CDR2 FQGTGA. Trimming pared 0 bases from V and 6 bases from J, leaving 20 bases between. CDR3 sequence reads: CASSLTGSGGNKDGYTF. DNA of the CDR3: TGTGCCAGCAGCTTAACGGGCTCCGGGGGGAATAAAGATGGCTACACCTTC.

This chain connects TRBV5-1 to TRBJ2-7, with 7 bases lining up with TRBD1. Trimming cost V 2 bases and J 4 bases; bases outside gene matches: 6. There are 14 residues in the CDR3. CDR1 SGHRS and CDR2 YFSETQ come from the germline V gene. CDR3 residues: CASSLGTAGYEQYF. CDR3 coding DNA: TGCGCCAGCAGCTTAGGGACAGCCGGTTACGAGCAGTACTTC.

The chain couples TRBV10-1 to TRBJ1-3; D is possibly TRBD1 (5 bases). This CDR3 has 16 residues. From germline, CDR1 is WNHNN and CDR2 SYGVQD (reference sequence). Trimming removed 2 bases from V and 0 bases from J, with 11 bases in between. Here the CDR3 reads CASSETGLDSGNTIYF. The CDR3 DNA reads as TGCGCCAGCAGTGAGACGGGACTGGACTCTGGAAACACCATATATTTT.

CDR3 sequence reads: CASSLGPGVDGGELFF. CDR3 DNA sequence: TGCGCCAGCAGCTTAGGCCCGGGAGTGGATGGCGGGGAGCTGTTTTTT. This sequence joins TRBV5-1 and TRBJ2-2, with a weak D call TRBD2 (6 bases). Germline CDR1 and CDR2: SGHRS and YFSETQ. The V end was cut by 2 bases, the J end by 7 bases, with 18 bases between. This CDR3 is built from 16 residues. The full variable domain, with the rest looked up from reference TRBV5-1 and TRBJ2-2, is KAGVTQTPRYLIKTRGQQVTLSCSPISGHRSVSWYQQTPGQGLQFLFEYFSETQRNKGNFPGRFSGRQFSNSRSEMNVSTLELGDSALYLCASSLGPGVDGGELFFGEGSRLTVL.

The chain uses TRBV6-5 and TRBJ1-1; D may be TRBD1 (6 bases). Germline CDR1 is MNHEY and CDR2 is SVGAGI. Trimming removed 5 bases at V and 5 bases at J, with 15 bases between. This CDR3 region has 14 residues. CDR3 loop: CASSLQAGTTEAFF. In nucleotides, the CDR3 is TGTGCCAGCAGTCTCCAGGCAGGGACAACTGAAGCTTTCTTT.

The chain is built from TRBV2 and TRBJ2-7; 13 bases agree with TRBD2. V lost 6 bases, J lost 6 bases, and 2 bases stayed unmatched. CDR1 and CDR2 (germline): SNHLY, FYNNEI. The CDR3 runs to 13 residues. The CDR3 DNA reads as TGTGCCAGCAGGGGACTAGCGGGAATCGAGCAGTACTTC. It yields the protein CASRGLAGIEQYF.

The V and J genes are TRBV7-9 and TRBJ1-1; tentative D call: TRBD1 (5 bases). Trimming cost V 2 bases and J 6 bases, with 13 bases left between them. The CDR3 extends over 14 amino acids. Germline V gives CDR1 SEHNR, CDR2 FQNEAQ (reference sequence). CDR3 DNA: TGTGCCAGCAGCTTAATCAGGGTTGGTGCTGAAGCTTTCTTT. Amino acids: CASSLIRVGAEAFF.